One T cell receptor (beta chain) is described in this entry. Here immunoSEQ multiplex PCR was the method, and the copy in TCRdb shows in-frame clones only, minus some. Of approximately 270,000 clones listed, around nine tenths were seen once; the top ten hold approximately 2.2%. Trimming removed 4 bases at V and 4 bases at J, with 11 bases between. Germline CDR1 reads SGHRS; CDR2 reads YFSETQ. CDR3 length: 13 residues. The sample originates from a study of blood T cell repertoires in COVID-19. The TCR originated in a man aged 50 to 60 with acute or convalescent COVID-19. The V and J genes are TRBV5-1 and TRBJ1-1, with D hard to call. Sequences were obtained from peripheral blood. This CDR3 reads CASSLSEATEAFF. The DNA for the CDR3 is TGCGCCAGCAGCCTCTCGGAGGCCACTGAAGCTTTCTTT.